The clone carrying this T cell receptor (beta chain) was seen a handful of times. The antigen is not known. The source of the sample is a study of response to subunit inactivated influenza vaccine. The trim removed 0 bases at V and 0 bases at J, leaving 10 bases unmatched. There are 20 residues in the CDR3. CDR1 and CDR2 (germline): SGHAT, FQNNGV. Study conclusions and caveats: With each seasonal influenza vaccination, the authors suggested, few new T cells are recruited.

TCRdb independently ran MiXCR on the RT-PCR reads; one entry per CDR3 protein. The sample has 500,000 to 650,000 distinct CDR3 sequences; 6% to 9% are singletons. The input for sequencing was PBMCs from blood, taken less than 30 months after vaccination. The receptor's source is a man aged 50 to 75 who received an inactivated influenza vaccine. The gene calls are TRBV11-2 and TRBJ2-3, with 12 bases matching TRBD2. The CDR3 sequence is CASSLDPGLAGGRSTDTQYF. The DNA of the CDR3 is TGTGCCAGCAGCTTAGACCCCGGGCTAGCGGGGGGGCGTAGCACAGATACGCAGTATTTT.